This passage covers 30 T cell receptor beta chains from one sample sequenced in a study of T cells in Graves' hyperthyroidism and ophthalmopathy (dated by TCRdb to about 2019). Receptor libraries were prepared by multiplex PCR. Instrument used: Illumina HiSeq 2000. The TCR beta CDR3 regions were amplified from RNA transcripts. The TCR CDR3 was subjected to a first round of RT-PCR using the HTBI primer set and the Qiagen OneStep RT-PCR kit. The public reads were run again by TCRdb, first through fastp at Q25 and then through MiXCR, and only productive beta chains were kept. Entries that share a CDR3 protein sequence are merged under the most common genes and DNA. This sample is represented by 650,000 to 750,000 distinct CDR3 sequences; 12% to 15% of them were singletons. Clones ranked in the top ten supply about a tenth of the sample. Sample: blood. Source of these receptors: a woman in her late teens or twenties with Graves' hyperthyroidism.

The chain employs TRBV9 and TRBJ1-4, with D uncertain. The V end lost 3 bases, the J end lost 1 base, and 7 bases lay between the germline ends. The CDR3 is 14 amino acids. Germline CDR1 is SGDLS and CDR2 is YYNGEE. The CDR3, as DNA: TGTGCCAGCAGCGGGGCAGGAACTAATGAAAAACTGTTTTTT. It encodes CASSGAGTNEKLFF.

The chain has TRBV28 and TRBJ1-3; D may be TRBD1 (6 bases). V lost 2 bases and J lost 3, with 11 bases in between. Germline values: CDR1 MDHEN, CDR2 SYDVKM. This CDR3 has 15 residues. CDR3 in amino acids: CASSLLQGGGNTIYF. For the CDR3, the DNA is TGTGCCAGCAGTTTACTACAGGGAGGTGGAAACACCATATATTTT.

This clonotype showed up many times. This rearrangement joins TRBV11-2 to TRBJ2-5; 7 positions match TRBD2. Germline V gene data show CDR1 as SGHAT and CDR2 as FQNNGV. J was trimmed by 5 bases and V by 2 bases; bases with no gene match: 8. The CDR3 totals 15 residues. CDR3 sequence: CASSLFEGRGETQYF. CDR3 sequence (DNA): TGTGCCAGCAGCTTATTCGAGGGGCGGGGGGAGACCCAGTACTTC.

The J gene is TRBJ2-7, the V gene TRBV2, with D perhaps assigned TRBD1 or TRBD2 (5 bases each). V lost 5 bases and J lost 0, with 17 bases in between. Germline V gene data show CDR1 as SNHLY and CDR2 as FYNNEI. This CDR3 has 16 amino acids. CDR3 region: CASSLIRAGTSYEQYF. The CDR3 coding sequence is TGTGCCAGCAGTCTTATCCGGGCCGGGACCTCCTACGAGCAGTACTTC.

This chain uses TRBV7-9 with TRBJ1-2; D gene ambiguous. Trimming shortened V by 1 base and J by 0 bases, and 9 bases separated the two germline ends. The germline V gene encodes CDR1 SEHNR and CDR2 FQNEAQ (reference sequence). This CDR3 is built from 15 residues. In nucleotides, the CDR3 is TGTGCCAGCAGCTTAGGAGCGGAGCCTAACTATGGCTACACCTTC. This gives the protein CASSLGAEPNYGYTF.

This clonotype was observed at least ten times. V is TRBV12-3 or TRBV12-4 and J is TRBJ1-3; weak D call: TRBD1 (6 bases). V lost 6 bases and J 3 bases, leaving 12 bases between the germline ends. The CDR3 sequence is 14 residues long. CDR3 in DNA: TGTGCCAGCAGGAAGACACAGGGTGGAAACACCATATATTTT. Its translation is CASRKTQGGNTIYF.

The J gene is TRBJ1-6, the V gene TRBV3-1; TRBD1 matches at 8 bases. The V gene's germline CDR1 is LGHDT and CDR2 YNNKEL (reference sequence). The CDR3 length is 19 residues. J gave up 7 bases and V 0 bases, and 14 bases lay outside the gene matches. CDR3 coding DNA: TGTGCCAGCAGCCAAGATCCCTTTTTTTTGACAGGGGCGAATTCACCCCTCCACTTT. It yields the protein CASSQDPFFLTGANSPLHF.

This clonotype showed up many times. The chain couples TRBV27 to TRBJ1-1; a possible D gene is TRBD1 (5 bases). V shed 5 bases and J shed 0 bases, with 10 bases lying between them. Germline assignment: CDR1 MNHEY and CDR2 SMNVEV (reference sequence). The CDR3 consists of 14 residues. CDR3 DNA: TGTGCCAGCAGTAGGGGTGGGATGAACACTGAAGCTTTCTTT. Its protein product is CASSRGGMNTEAFF.

This clonotype was picked up many times. The chain couples TRBV12-3 or TRBV12-4 to TRBJ2-2, with D unclear. The V gene lost 6 bases and the J gene lost 6 bases, with 14 bases spanning the gap. The CDR3 is made up of 14 amino acids. CDR3 sequence: CASSENVVAGELFF. CDR3 DNA sequence: TGTGCCAGCAGCGAAAACGTAGTGGCCGGGGAGCTGTTTTTT.

This clonotype was seen repeatedly, ten times or more. The chain uses TRBV6-1 and TRBJ2-7, with 8 bases that match TRBD1. This CDR3 has 14 amino acids. Germline V CDR1 and CDR2: MNHNS, SASEGT. V lost 7 bases, J lost 3 bases, and 8 bases stayed unmatched. CDR3 DNA: TGTGCCAGCATAAGCGGCAGGGGGCTCTACGAGCAGTACTTC. Encoded protein: CASISGRGLYEQYF.

This clonotype was observed at least ten times. This chain connects TRBV2 to TRBJ2-2; D remains unclear. Trimming took 3 bases from V and 1 from J, leaving 9 bases between them. Germline values: CDR1 SNHLY, CDR2 FYNNEI. The CDR3 is 15 amino acids. Written as DNA, the CDR3 is TGTGCCAGCAGTGATAGGGATGGGAACACCGGGGAGCTGTTTTTT. Residues: CASSDRDGNTGELFF.

This clonotype was seen a few times. This chain joins TRBV4-2 and TRBJ1-4, with 7 bases that match TRBD1. V was pared by 0 bases and J by 3 bases, with 4 bases of the junction left unmatched. This CDR3 comprises 16 residues. Germline CDR1 is LGHNA and CDR2 is YNFKEQ. CDR3 region: CASSQEPRGSNEKLFF. The CDR3 nucleotides read TGTGCCAGCAGCCAAGAACCCAGGGGGTCTAATGAAAAACTGTTTTTT.

J is TRBJ2-5 and V is TRBV25-1; 8 bases are shared with TRBD2. Germline lookup yields CDR1 MGHDK and CDR2 SYGVNS. The length of the CDR3 is 13 residues. CDR3 bases: TGTGCTCTGACTAGCGAGAAATTAGAGACCCAGTACTTC. Protein sequence: CALTSEKLETQYF. Full variable domain (missing parts from reference TRBV25-1 and TRBJ2-5): EADIYQTPRYLVIGTGKKITLECSQTMGHDKMYWYQQDPGMELHLIHYSYGVNSTEKGDLSSESTVSRIRTEHFPLTLESARPSHTSQYLCALTSEKLETQYFGPGTRLLVL.

This clonotype came up many times. The chain joins TRBV4-3 to TRBJ2-1; 12 bases map to TRBD2. With 4 bases clipped from V and 6 bases from J, the junction kept 10 bases outside the gene matches. The length of the CDR3 is 17 residues. Germline values: CDR1 LGHNA, CDR2 YSLEER. The CDR3 DNA reads as TGCGCCAGCAGCCCGGGACTAGCGGGTGCTCCGGCCAATGAGCAGTTCTTC. This sequence encodes CASSPGLAGAPANEQFF.

At least ten counts were recorded for this clonotype. The rearrangement joins TRBV20-1 to TRBJ2-5; D possibly corresponds to TRBD1 (6 bases). Germline CDR1 and CDR2: DFQATT and SNEGSKA (reference sequence). Between the trimmed V and J ends, which lost 0 bases and 2 bases, there was a span of 13 bases. The CDR3 loop spans 15 amino acids. The CDR3 loop reads CSARDPSTGQETQYF. The CDR3 region has the DNA TGCAGTGCTAGAGATCCAAGTACAGGGCAAGAGACCCAGTACTTC.

This clonotype appeared many times. The DNA for the CDR3 is TGTGCCAGCAGTTTGGGGGGAGTCGGCTACGAGCAGTACTTC. This encodes CASSLGGVGYEQYF. The rearrangement joins TRBV28 to TRBJ2-7; TRBD2 is a possible D gene (6 bases). The CDR3 runs 14 residues. V lost 3 bases and J 3 bases, leaving 12 bases between the germline ends. The germline CDR1 and CDR2 sequences are MDHEN and SYDVKM.

This chain joins TRBV7-9 and TRBJ2-3; D is unresolved. V was shortened by 5 bases and J by 5 bases, with 8 bases between the two germline ends. The CDR3 totals 12 residues. Germline V gene lookup returns CDR1 SEHNR and CDR2 FQNEAQ (reference sequence). Here the CDR3 DNA reads TGTGCCAGCAGCCCCCCGCAAGATACGCAGTATTTT. It translates to CASSPPQDTQYF. Full variable domain (outside the CDR3, taken from reference TRBV7-9 and TRBJ2-3): DTGVSQNPRHKITKRGQNVTFRCDPISEHNRLYWYRQTLGQGPEFLTYFQNEAQLEKSRLLSDRFSAERPKGSFSTLEIQRTEQGDSAMYLCASSPPQDTQYFGPGTRLTVL.

This clonotype has a count of ten or more. The rearrangement links TRBV5-6 to TRBJ2-3; 8 nucleotides align to TRBD1. After removal of 4 bases from V and 0 bases from J, the junction contained 10 bases not matched to a gene. Germline CDR1 SGHDT, CDR2 YYEEEE. The CDR3 runs 17 residues. CDR3 protein: CASSGPGTGASTDTQYF. CDR3 DNA sequence: TGTGCCAGCAGCGGGCCCGGGACAGGCGCCAGCACAGATACGCAGTATTTT.

This clonotype appeared many times. This chain connects TRBV20-1 to TRBJ1-5; TRBD1 might be the D (5 bases). Germline CDR1 reads DFQATT; CDR2 reads SNEGSKA (reference sequence). The CDR3 has 17 amino acids. Trimming pared 3 bases from V and 0 bases from J, leaving 18 bases between. The CDR3 region has the DNA TGCAGTGCTAGCTTTTACGGGACGGAAAATAGCAATCAGCCCCAGCATTTT. Translating gives CSASFYGTENSNQPQHF.

This clonotype was recorded at least ten times. The genes are TRBV14 and TRBJ1-2; D unclear. The germline gives CDR1 SGHDN, CDR2 FVKESK. The CDR3 extends over 14 amino acids. V gave up 4 bases and J gave up 1 base, with 10 bases separating them. The CDR3 reads CASSRASDNYGYTF. CDR3 sequence (DNA): TGTGCCAGCAGCCGCGCCTCCGATAACTATGGCTACACCTTC.

This clonotype appeared many times. J is TRBJ1-2 and V is TRBV2; TRBD1 matches at 11 bases. J lost 2 bases, V lost 6 bases, and 11 bases had no gene match. Germline CDR1 is SNHLY and CDR2 is FYNNEI. The CDR3 loop spans 17 amino acids. Here the CDR3 reads CASRETWGTGGNYGYTF. In DNA, the CDR3 is TGTGCCAGCAGAGAAACATGGGGGACAGGGGGGAACTATGGCTACACCTTC.

In its sample, this clonotype was seen many times. This sequence joins TRBV30 and TRBJ1-1; D gene ambiguous. The germline V gene encodes CDR1 GTSNPN and CDR2 SVGIG (reference sequence). V lost 0 bases to trimming and J lost 0 bases, with 5 bases between them. This CDR3 has 13 amino acids. DNA for the CDR3: TGTGCCTGGAGTGTGGCTATGAACACTGAAGCTTTCTTT. Translating it yields CAWSVAMNTEAFF.

This clonotype came up a few times. V is TRBV19 and J is TRBJ1-5; D is uncertain. The CDR3 spans 11 residues. V was pared by 5 bases and J by 12 bases, with 11 bases between. In germline, CDR1 is LNHDA, CDR2 SQIVND (reference sequence). The CDR3 DNA reads TGTGCCAGTAGTGAGGATAACAACCAGCATTTT. This sequence encodes CASSEDNNQHF.

This clonotype was recorded many times. V is TRBV2 and J is TRBJ1-1; TRBD1 is a possible D gene (5 bases). CDR1 and CDR2 (germline): SNHLY, FYNNEI. V lost 5 bases to trimming and J lost 1 base, with 11 bases between them. The CDR3 is made up of 14 amino acids. The CDR3 DNA reads as TGTGCCAGCAGTACAGGATTTCCGAACACTGAAGCTTTCTTT. Amino acid sequence: CASSTGFPNTEAFF.

V and J are TRBV2 and TRBJ2-1; tentative D call: TRBD2 (6 bases). Germline V gene lookup returns CDR1 SNHLY and CDR2 FYNNEI. Trimming stripped 7 bases from V and 4 bases from J, with 20 bases between. CDR3 length: 16 amino acids. For the CDR3, the DNA is TGTGCCAGCACGATAGAAGCCGGGGGTGGTTACAATGAGCAGTTCTTC. It yields the protein CASTIEAGGGYNEQFF.

The table lists this clonotype with many counts. The chain links TRBV11-2 to TRBJ2-5, with 12 bases matching TRBD2. CDR1 is SGHAT, CDR2 FQNNGV, per germline. The V gene end was trimmed by 4 bases and the J gene end by 7 bases; junction bases not matched to a gene: 4. The CDR3 is made up of 14 amino acids. The chain's CDR3 is CASSSWGLAGTQYF. The DNA of the CDR3 is TGTGCCAGCAGCTCCTGGGGACTAGCGGGGACCCAGTACTTC.

The chain employs TRBV6-1 and TRBJ2-4; D is unclear. V lost 6 bases to trimming and J lost 9 bases, with 15 bases between them. The V gene's germline CDR1 is MNHNS and CDR2 SASEGT. CDR3 length: 13 residues. CDR3 coding DNA: TGTGCCAGCAGAGCAGGAGTAATGGGCATTCAGTACTTC. It encodes CASRAGVMGIQYF.

The V and J genes are TRBV11-2 and TRBJ2-5; possible D gene TRBD2, 7 bases. Per the germline V gene, CDR1 is SGHAT and CDR2 is FQNNGV. The CDR3 spans 14 residues. V was pared by 5 bases and J by 2 bases, with 12 bases between. CDR3 protein: CASSKGGAQETQYF. The CDR3 coding sequence is TGTGCCAGCAGCAAGGGGGGGGCGCAAGAGACCCAGTACTTC.

This clonotype has ten or more counts. The chain carries TRBV20-1 and TRBJ2-1; a weak D match, TRBD2 (5 bases). V lost 6 bases to trimming and J lost 3 bases, with 9 bases between them. Germline V gives CDR1 DFQATT, CDR2 SNEGSKA (reference sequence). This CDR3 region has 12 residues. CDR3 sequence: CSATADYNEQFF. Written as DNA, the CDR3 is TGCAGTGCAACAGCGGACTACAATGAGCAGTTCTTC.

In this sample, this clonotype turned up many times. The chain carries TRBV5-6 and TRBJ2-7; TRBD2 might be the D (6 bases). Germline V gene lookup returns CDR1 SGHDT and CDR2 YYEEEE. V lost 1 base and J lost 6, with 17 bases in between. This CDR3 has 15 amino acids. CDR3 in DNA: TGTGCCAGCAGCTTGATTTGGCGGGGCGGCGGCGAGCAGTACTTC. Translated, it gives CASSLIWRGGGEQYF.